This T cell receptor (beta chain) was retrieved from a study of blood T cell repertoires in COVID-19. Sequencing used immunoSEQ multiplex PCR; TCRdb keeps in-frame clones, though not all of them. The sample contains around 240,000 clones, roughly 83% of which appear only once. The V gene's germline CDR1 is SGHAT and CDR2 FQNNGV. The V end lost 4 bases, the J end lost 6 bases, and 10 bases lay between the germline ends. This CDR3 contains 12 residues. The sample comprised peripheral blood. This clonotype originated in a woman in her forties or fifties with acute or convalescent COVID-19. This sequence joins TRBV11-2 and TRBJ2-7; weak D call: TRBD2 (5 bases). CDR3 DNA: TGTGCCAGCAGCTCCGGGATCTCCGAGCAGTACTTC. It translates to CASSSGISEQYF.